A single sample gave rise to the 3 T cell receptor beta chains below, sequenced in a study of cytomegalovirus exposure and HLA in healthy donors. Primers: 60 Vbeta forward and 13 Jbeta reverse. Clones were read by immunoSEQ multiplex PCR, and TCRdb kept only the in-frame ones, dropping some. The sample has roughly 140,000 clones, about 80% seen once; the top ten hold under 10%. Sequencing was carried out using PBMCs. The receptors stem from an older woman in good health and CMV-seropositive.

This chain uses TRBV7-2 with TRBJ1-1; D might be TRBD1 (6 bases). Germline V CDR1 and CDR2: SGHTA, FQGNSA. Trimming stripped 5 bases from V and 5 bases from J, with 21 bases between. CDR3 size: 16 residues. CDR3 residues: CASSRYGGRDKTEAFF. As DNA, the CDR3 is TGTGCCAGCAGCCGGTATGGGGGCAGGGATAAAACTGAAGCTTTCTTT.

The chain recombines TRBV7-6 with TRBJ2-5, with a possible D match to TRBD1 (6 bases). Germline-derived CDR1 and CDR2 are SGHVS and FNYEAQ. The length of the CDR3 is 16 residues. V dropped 3 bases and J dropped 3 bases, with 17 bases sitting between them. CDR3: CASSFTGKDLEETQYF. CDR3 nucleotide sequence: TGTGCCAGCAGCTTTACAGGGAAGGACCTGGAAGAGACCCAGTACTTC.

This chain connects TRBV2 to TRBJ2-2; 7 positions agree with TRBD2. Germline CDR1 SNHLY, CDR2 FYNNEI. J gave up 4 bases and V 6 bases, and 8 bases lay outside the gene matches. The CDR3 runs 15 residues. In nucleotides, the CDR3 is TGTGCCAGCAGCCGAGCGGGATTGTCCACCGGGGAGCTGTTTTTT. Amino acid sequence: CASSRAGLSTGELFF.